The clone carrying this T cell receptor beta chain came up a few times. Its specificity is unknown. This entry belongs to a study of post-analysis software for immune sequencing data. Study observations and caveats: Multiple sclerosis patients had significantly lower normalized Chao1 diversity than controls. Strong co-clustering by F measure linked samples that shared a preparation batch. A handful of TRBV segments appeared more often in patients than in controls, and TRBV5-6, TRBV5-1 and TRBV20-1 were among these.

With 4 bases removed from V and 6 bases from J, the gap between germline ends came to 13 bases. The CDR3 has 13 amino acids. Unique molecular identifiers were present in the TCR beta cDNA libraries. TCRdb used MiXCR to reprocess the PCR reads, holding one entry per CDR3 protein. The sample holds 600,000 to 750,000 distinct CDR3 sequences; approximately 59% are singletons and the top ten take about 10%. The receptor was derived from a girl aged 2 to 9 with multiple sclerosis. Sequencing input: blood. This chain connects TRBV12-3 or TRBV12-4 to TRBJ2-7; D gene uncertain. The CDR3 nucleotides are TGTGCCAGCAGTTCCGGTTCCCGAGGCGAGCAGTACTTC. Translation gives CASSSGSRGEQYF.